The TCR beta chain described here comes from a study of T cell responses to AZD1222 COVID-19 vaccine. Points from the study as a whole: Researchers report vaccine-associated CD4 TCRs spanning spike, with dominance at 160-218 and 743-854. In all cases, repertoires were sampled only after the peak T cell response.

V gave up 6 bases and J gave up 5 bases, with 13 bases separating them. CDR3 length: 14 residues. CDR1 MDHEN and CDR2 SYDVKM come from the germline V gene. This clone was seen only a few times. Its antigen is not identified. Profiling relied on immunoSEQ multiplex PCR, and the TCRdb table lists in-frame clones only, not all of them. The sample lists 95,000 to 150,000 clones; approximately 85% were seen once. The input for sequencing was peripheral blood, taken on day 0 of AZD1222 vaccination. The TCR originated in an adult in good health. The chain recombines TRBV28 with TRBJ1-4; D is uncertain. The CDR3 DNA reads as TGTGCCAGCAGGACGTCCCCTGTGAATGAAAAACTGTTTTTT. Translated: CASRTSPVNEKLFF.